This T cell receptor (beta chain) was documented in a study of blood T cell repertoires in COVID-19. Study summary: Sites in the United States, Italy and Spain provided acute and convalescent COVID-19 samples. The cDNA or gDNA used as material had been derived from T cells, B-cell-depleted T cells, or PBMCs.

The CDR3 contains 14 residues. Germline lookup yields CDR1 LNHDA and CDR2 SQIVND (reference sequence). Between the trimmed V and J ends, which lost 5 bases and 1 base, there was a span of 11 bases. Clones were read by immunoSEQ multiplex PCR, and TCRdb kept only the in-frame ones, dropping some. The sample carries roughly 190,000 clones, approximately 84% recorded once. This clone was seen just once. The sample consisted of peripheral blood. J is TRBJ1-1 and V is TRBV19; no reliable D call. This TCR was recovered from a woman in her 70s with active or convalescent COVID-19. DNA for the CDR3: TGTGCCAGTAGTTATTTGGCAGGGAACACTGAAGCTTTCTTT. As protein: CASSYLAGNTEAFF. Based on the CDR3 plus reference TRBV19 and TRBJ1-1, the full variable domain is DGGITQSPKYLFRKEGQNVTLSCEQNLNHDAMYWYRQDPGQGLRLIYYSQIVNDFQKGDIAEGYSVSREKKESFPLTVTSAQKNPTAFYLCASSYLAGNTEAFFGQGTRLTVV.